This TCR beta chain stems from a study of beta chain features in type 1 diabetes. Study-level points and caveats: Type 1 diabetes patients showed a moderate but significant shortening of TCRB CDR3s in all four CD4+ subsets.

As regards this clone: Its antigen is unidentified.

The investigators reverse transcribed all of the isolated RNA, so they sequenced expressed TCRB transcripts. Profiled with immunoSEQ multiplex PCR; TCRdb holds only in-frame clones, not every one. The sample has about 660,000 clones, more than 12% seen once. Per the germline V gene, CDR1 is SGHTA and CDR2 is FQGNSA. The V and J ends lost 8 bases and 9 bases, in that order; junction bases with no gene match: 1. The CDR3 consists of 9 residues. The receptor was derived from a man aged 18 to 29 with type 1 diabetes. Sequenced input: naive CD4+ T cells from blood. V and J are TRBV7-2 and TRBJ2-7; 7 bases are a match to TRBD1. In DNA form, the CDR3 reads TGTGCCAGCGGGACAGTGCAGTACTTC. This encodes CASGTVQYF. The full variable domain, completed using reference TRBV7-2 and TRBJ2-7, is GAGVSQSPSNKVTEKGKDVELRCDPISGHTALYWYRQSLGQGLEFLIYFQGNSAPDKSGLPSDRFSAERTGGSVSTLTIQRTQQEDSAVYLCASGTVQYFGPGTRLTVT.